A single sample gave rise to the 15 T cell receptor beta chains below, sequenced in a study of shared clonotypes between healthy human individuals. The data were produced by immunoSEQ multiplex PCR, yet TCRdb's version contains in-frame clones alone and is incomplete. The sample comprises around 1.9 million clones, about 94% of which are singletons, and over 1.5% rests with the top ten. The naive CD8 population came from CD45RO-negative cells selected for CCR7, without terminally differentiated effector memory CD45RA+ cells. Sequenced sample: naive CD8+ T cells from PBMCs. These receptors all come from a man between 18 and 29 years old in good health. Some clones in this sample may be carry-over from other donors' samples.

Points on this clone: The identical CDR3 is also encoded by other nucleotide sequences in the sample. The V and J genes are TRBV28 and TRBJ2-2, with 7 bases identical to TRBD2. Germline loops: CDR1 MDHEN, CDR2 SYDVKM. V gave up 3 bases and J gave up 3 bases; unmatched junction bases: 1. This CDR3 has 14 amino acids. CDR3 region: CASSLLADTGELFF. The CDR3 nucleotides read TGTGCCAGCAGTTTGCTAGCGGACACCGGGGAGCTGTTTTTT.

Concerning this clone: Other DNA sequences in this sample translate to the same CDR3. The chain uses TRBV29-1 and TRBJ2-7; TRBD2 matches at 7 bases. This CDR3 has 12 residues. Trimming cost V 5 bases and J 1 base; bases outside gene matches: 2. CDR1 SQVTM and CDR2 ANQGSEA come from the germline V gene. The CDR3 DNA reads TGCAGCGTTCTAGCGGCGTCCTACGAGCAGTACTTC. Translated, it gives CSVLAASYEQYF.

The chain links TRBV14 to TRBJ1-1; 7 positions match TRBD1. CDR3 length: 14 residues. V was clipped by 6 bases and J by 3 bases; unmatched bases: 7. CDR1 is SGHDN, CDR2 FVKESK, per germline. For the CDR3, the DNA is TGTGCCAGCAGGTACAGGGGCGCGGACACTGAAGCTTTCTTT. As protein: CASRYRGADTEAFF.

The chain uses TRBV27 and TRBJ1-1; 7 nucleotides line up with TRBD1. This CDR3 is built from 12 residues. CDR1 and CDR2 from the germline V gene are MNHEY and SMNVEV (reference sequence). The V gene end was trimmed by 5 bases and the J gene end by 9 bases; junction bases not matched to a gene: 6. CDR3 in DNA: TGTGCCAGCAGTCCAATGACAGGGAAAGCTTTCTTT. This gives the protein CASSPMTGKAFF.

This chain links TRBV28 with TRBJ2-1, with D perhaps matching TRBD1 (5 bases). CDR3 length: 13 residues. Trimming left V 5 bases short and J 4 bases short, with 9 bases between. Germline-derived CDR1 and CDR2 are MDHEN and SYDVKM. The CDR3 DNA reads TGTGCCAGCAGTCAACAGGTGTACAATGAGCAGTTCTTC. It codes for CASSQQVYNEQFF.

The CDR3 DNA reads as TGTGCCAGCAGCGAGAGGGTATCGGAGACCCAGTACTTC. It specifies CASSERVSETQYF. The chain links TRBV7-6 to TRBJ2-5; tentative D call: TRBD2 (5 bases). CDR1 is SGHVS and CDR2 is FNYEAQ in the germline V gene. Trimming stripped 5 bases from V and 5 bases from J, with 12 bases between. The CDR3 spans 13 residues.

This chain connects TRBV27 to TRBJ2-7; D not certain. The CDR3 runs 13 residues. Per the germline V gene, CDR1 is MNHEY and CDR2 is SMNVEV (reference sequence). Trimming took 4 bases from V and 2 from J, leaving 9 bases between them. The CDR3: CASSSPQPYEQYF. The CDR3 DNA is TGTGCCAGCAGTTCTCCCCAACCCTACGAGCAGTACTTC.

The chain joins TRBV28 to TRBJ2-1, with TRBD2 as a possible D gene (5 bases). This CDR3 has 13 residues. Germline CDR1 reads MDHEN; CDR2 reads SYDVKM. Trimming shortened V by 3 bases and J by 9 bases, and 12 bases separated the two germline ends. CDR3 in amino acids: CASSFPRDPEQFF. The CDR3 nucleotides are TGTGCCAGCAGTTTCCCGAGGGATCCTGAGCAGTTCTTC.

The J gene is TRBJ2-2, the V gene TRBV28, with a tentative D call TRBD2 (5 bases). From germline, CDR1 is MDHEN and CDR2 SYDVKM. The CDR3 consists of 14 residues. Trimming cost V 2 bases and J 7 bases, with 11 bases left between them. CDR3 in amino acids: CASSLTGFDGELFF. The CDR3 nucleotides read TGTGCCAGCAGTTTAACGGGGTTTGACGGGGAGCTGTTTTTT.

The CDR3 DNA sequence: TGTGCCAGCAGTACCGGGACAGGGGACTCTGGGGCCAACGTCCTGACTTTC. It yields the protein CASSTGTGDSGANVLTF. The genes are TRBV27 and TRBJ2-6; 10 bases align to TRBD1. CDR1 and CDR2 from the germline V gene are MNHEY and SMNVEV (reference sequence). The trim removed 5 bases at V and 0 bases at J, leaving 4 bases unmatched. This CDR3 region has 17 residues.

On this clone: The identical CDR3 is also encoded by other nucleotide sequences in the sample. The chain links TRBV6-5 to TRBJ2-6; unclear D gene. Germline V gene sequence: CDR1 MNHEY, CDR2 SVGAGI. The CDR3 is made up of 15 amino acids. Trimming shortened V by 2 bases and J by 2 bases, and 7 bases separated the two germline ends. CDR3 residues: CASSYGSPGANVLTF. DNA of the CDR3: TGTGCCAGCAGTTACGGGTCACCTGGGGCCAACGTCCTGACTTTC.

The chain has TRBV29-1 and TRBJ2-2; the match to TRBD1 covers 7 bases. Germline-derived CDR1 and CDR2 are SQVTM and ANQGSEA. V trimming: 3 bases; J trimming: 1 base; junction bases outside the gene matches: 2. CDR3 size: 14 residues. The CDR3, as DNA: TGCAGCGTTGAGACAGGGAAGAACACCGGGGAGCTGTTTTTT. It specifies CSVETGKNTGELFF.

The chain links TRBV10-1 to TRBJ1-5, with TRBD1 identical over 8 bases. The V and J ends lost 9 bases and 3 bases, in that order; junction bases with no gene match: 13. The CDR3 is 16 amino acids. Germline V gene data show CDR1 as WNHNN and CDR2 as SYGVQD (reference sequence). The CDR3 region is CASIELGQGFNQPQHF. In DNA, the CDR3 is TGCGCCAGTATTGAACTAGGACAGGGATTCAATCAGCCCCAGCATTTT.

The J gene is TRBJ2-1, the V gene TRBV4-1, with 9 bases that match TRBD2. The CDR3 length is 16 residues. J was trimmed by 2 bases and V by 1 base; bases with no gene match: 3. CDR1 and CDR2 from the germline V gene are MGHRA and YSYEKL. In DNA form, the CDR3 reads TGCGCCAGCAGCCAAGGGGGCGGGAGGGCCTACAATGAGCAGTTCTTC. Amino acid sequence: CASSQGGGRAYNEQFF.

J is TRBJ1-1 and V is TRBV27; no definite D call. Germline V gives CDR1 MNHEY, CDR2 SMNVEV (reference sequence). The CDR3 consists of 17 residues. With 6 bases removed from V and 0 bases from J, the gap between germline ends came to 20 bases. CDR3 residues: CASRHIGLDDMNTEAFF. The CDR3 nucleotides read TGTGCCAGCAGACACATAGGGCTAGACGACATGAACACTGAAGCTTTCTTT.